One sample yielded the 11 T cell receptor beta chains listed below, sequenced in a study of blood T cell repertoires in COVID-19. Sequenced by immunoSEQ multiplex PCR; TCRdb stores in-frame clones only, minus some. The sample holds 350,000 to 450,000 clones, approximately 90% seen once. Sequencing was done on a sample of PBMCs or T cells enriched from blood (not recorded which). Source of these receptors: a woman aged 40-49 years who had been exposed to COVID-19.

The chain couples TRBV9 to TRBJ2-1; 8 positions agree with TRBD2. Germline V gene lookup returns CDR1 SGDLS and CDR2 YYNGEE. The CDR3 covers 17 residues. V trimming: 2 bases; J trimming: 6 bases; junction bases outside the gene matches: 13. The CDR3 nucleotides read TGTGCCAGCAGCGTTGTCCCGGGACTAGAAGTCGGCAATGAGCAGTTCTTC. As protein: CASSVVPGLEVGNEQFF.

This clone has more than one count but fewer than ten. The J gene is TRBJ1-1, the V gene TRBV30, with 12 bases aligning to TRBD1. V lost 3 bases and J lost 4; bases outside the gene matches: 9. From germline, CDR1 is GTSNPN and CDR2 SVGIG (reference sequence). This CDR3 spans 16 amino acids. CDR3 sequence reads: CAWRGPGQGASTEAFF. CDR3 coding DNA: TGTGCCTGGAGGGGGCCGGGACAGGGGGCTAGCACTGAAGCTTTCTTT.

This clone is a singleton in its sample. The gene calls are TRBV7-6 and TRBJ2-5; 12 nucleotides agree with TRBD2. The CDR3 runs to 17 residues. With V trimmed by 3 bases and J by 2 bases, 7 bases remained unmatched. In germline, CDR1 is SGHVS, CDR2 FNYEAQ. For the CDR3, the DNA is TGTGCCAGCAGCTTCCTAGCGGGAGGGGGTTTTCAAGAGACCCAGTACTTC. As protein: CASSFLAGGGFQETQYF.

This clone appeared once. The chain couples TRBV5-1 to TRBJ1-1, with D unresolved. The germline V and J ends were trimmed by 6 bases and 1 base, with 19 bases remaining between them. The V gene's germline CDR1 is SGHRS and CDR2 YFSETQ. The CDR3 runs to 16 residues. CDR3 nucleotides: TGCGCCAGCACCTCCCTACCATCCGGGTGGAACACTGAAGCTTTCTTT. It is translated as CASTSLPSGWNTEAFF.

The V call is TRBV2, the J call TRBJ1-1; 7 positions match TRBD1. The ends lost 1 base at V and 10 bases at J; junction bases unmatched: 9. The germline V gene has CDR1 SNHLY and CDR2 FYNNEI. The CDR3 is 14 residues long. CDR3 sequence (DNA): TGTGCCAGCAGTGAAGGAACGACAGGGTTTCGAGCTTTCTTT. Amino acids: CASSEGTTGFRAFF.

This chain uses TRBV6-5 with TRBJ2-3, with D maybe TRBD1 (5 bases). The germline V gene encodes CDR1 MNHEY and CDR2 SVGAGI. The CDR3 covers 14 residues. The V end was cut by 6 bases, the J end by 3 bases, with 13 bases between. The CDR3 bases are TGTGCCAGCAGGCGCAGGGTCGGAACAGATACGCAGTATTTT. Its translation: CASRRRVGTDTQYF.

This chain links TRBV6-5 with TRBJ1-6; perhaps TRBD1 as D (5 bases). The CDR3 is 16 amino acids. Deletions cut 2 bases from V and 7 bases from J, with 15 bases between. CDR1 is MNHEY and CDR2 is SVGAGI in the germline V gene. The CDR3 here is CASSYPAGQKNSPLHF. CDR3 DNA: TGTGCCAGCAGTTACCCTGCGGGGCAGAAGAATTCACCCCTCCACTTT.

This chain connects TRBV4-3 to TRBJ2-7; D may be TRBD1 (5 bases). V was pared by 1 base and J by 1 base, with 14 bases between. In germline, CDR1 is LGHNA, CDR2 YSLEER. The CDR3 contains 16 residues. This CDR3 reads CASSQAFGQGSYEQYF. CDR3 in DNA: TGCGCCAGCAGCCAAGCGTTCGGCCAGGGTTCCTACGAGCAGTACTTC.

This chain connects TRBV27 to TRBJ2-2; D is possibly TRBD1 (5 bases). The CDR3 loop spans 16 amino acids. CDR1 is MNHEY, CDR2 SMNVEV, per germline (reference sequence). The ends were cut back, 2 bases at V and 1 base at J, with 11 bases in the middle. The CDR3 DNA follows: TGTGCCAGCAGTTTAGTGAGACAGATGAACACCGGGGAGCTGTTTTTT. Translation gives CASSLVRQMNTGELFF.

The chain recombines TRBV2 with TRBJ2-7; 8 bases fit TRBD1. The CDR3 runs 13 residues. Trimming took 4 bases from V and 6 from J; bases not matched to a gene: 5. Germline values: CDR1 SNHLY, CDR2 FYNNEI. The CDR3 sequence: CASSVDRDREQYF. CDR3 nucleotide sequence: TGTGCCAGCAGTGTGGACAGGGACCGCGAGCAGTACTTC. Variable domain in full (rest from reference TRBV2 and TRBJ2-7): EPEVTQTPSHQVTQMGQEVILRCVPISNHLYFYWYRQILGQKVEFLVSFYNNEISEKSEIFDDQFSVERPDGSNFTLKIRSTKLEDSAMYFCASSVDRDREQYFGPGTRLTVT.

The CDR3 DNA is TGTGCCAGTAGGACTAGCGGGTCAACCGGGGAGCTGTTTTTT. It yields the protein CASRTSGSTGELFF. The genes are TRBV7-9 and TRBJ2-2; TRBD2 matches 11 bases. CDR1 is SEHNR, CDR2 FQNEAQ, per germline (reference sequence). The J segment lost 5 bases and the V segment lost 9 bases, leaving 5 bases of the junction unmatched. CDR3 length: 14 amino acids.